This TCR beta chain was retrieved from a study of cytomegalovirus exposure and HLA in healthy donors. Study as a whole: Within an early data release were approximately 85 million unique TCRs drawn from HLA-typed donors.

This clone has just a few counts. As yet, its antigen is unknown. Study-level points and caveats: Productive status was seen about 87% or about 30% of the time for most TCR beta V segments in an earlier analysis.

Primers included in the PCR were 60 Vbeta and 13 Jbeta primers. The table came from immunoSEQ multiplex PCR; TCRdb's copy has only in-frame clones and leaves some out. This repertoire shows 65,000 to 100,000 clones, approximately 80% found once; its top ten account for about 3%. Sequenced input: PBMCs. This clonotype was obtained from a man aged 40-55 years in good health and CMV-seronegative.

The DNA for the CDR3 is TGTGCCAGCAGTGAATACTACCCCCTAGGCGAGCAGTACTTC. Amino acids: CASSEYYPLGEQYF. This rearrangement joins TRBV25-1 to TRBJ2-7; D is unresolved. The CDR3 is 14 amino acids. Deletions cut 0 bases from V and 6 bases from J, with 12 bases between. Germline-derived CDR1 and CDR2 are MGHDK and SYGVNS.